This T cell receptor (beta chain) was found in a study of OX40 agonist ivuxolimab in advanced cancers. Looking at the study overall: Age averaged around 60 years (range about 23 to 85), and around 78% were male.

Study-wide results and caveats: Clonal expansion was seen in CD4+ and CD8+ blood T cells by week 6 at 0.1 to 3.0 mg/kg.

Details on this clone: Its antigen is currently unknown.

This CDR3 contains 15 residues. Germline loops: CDR1 MNHNS, CDR2 SASEGT. V gave up 7 bases and J gave up 2 bases, with 15 bases separating them. TCRdb's table, derived via immunoSEQ multiplex PCR, lists solely in-frame clones and lacks some. Of some 38,000 clones listed, around 89% are singletons. The receptor's source is an adult with an advanced solid tumor such as melanoma, head and neck, liver or kidney cancer. Sequenced here: CD4+ or CD8+ T cells sorted from blood, sampled in a trial of the OX40 agonist ivuxolimab. V gene TRBV6-1 combines with J gene TRBJ1-5; tentatively, D is TRBD1 (6 bases). The CDR3 region is CASNLDSWGNQPQHF. The CDR3 DNA follows: TGTGCCAGCAATCTGGACAGTTGGGGCAATCAGCCCCAGCATTTT.